This T cell receptor beta chain is from a study of T cell changes during pregnancy in multiple sclerosis. Clones were read by immunoSEQ multiplex PCR, and TCRdb kept only the in-frame ones, dropping some. The sample holds about 69,000 clones, almost 95% seen once. The germline V and J ends were trimmed by 2 bases and 1 base, with 7 bases remaining between them. The CDR3 loop spans 14 amino acids. Germline lookup yields CDR1 MGHDK and CDR2 SYGVNS. The rearrangement joins TRBV25-1 to TRBJ2-3; D not certain. The clonotype originates from a female donor in good health, enrolled as a control in a pregnancy study. The sequences come from peripheral blood, collected in the third trimester of pregnancy. CDR3 loop: CASSELLRTDTQYF. In nucleotides, the CDR3 is TGTGCCAGCAGTGAACTATTACGCACAGATACGCAGTATTTT.